Sequencing of this TCR beta chain was carried out in a study of post-analysis software for immune sequencing data. Background on the study: Included courses were relapsing-remitting and secondary progressive multiple sclerosis; progressive-relapsing multiple sclerosis was also included.

Presence of unique molecular identifiers characterized the TCR beta cDNA libraries. T cells numbering roughly 0.85 to 11 million yielded 450,000 to 600,000 cDNA molecules. Using its own MiXCR run on the PCR reads, TCRdb lists one record per CDR3 protein. The sample lists roughly 700,000 distinct CDR3 sequences, 25% to 30% occurring once. This CDR3 is 20 amino acids long. Trimming removed 0 bases from V and 0 bases from J; junction bases left unmatched: 12. The germline gives CDR1 LGHNA, CDR2 YNFKEQ. With regard to this clonotype: As yet, its antigen is unknown.

Findings of the study overall: A handful of TRBV segments (TRBV5-6, TRBV5-1 and TRBV20-1 among them) occurred more frequently in patients than in controls. Patients with multiple sclerosis recorded significantly lower normalized Chao1 diversity than controls, the study found.

Material: blood. The origin of this receptor is a girl under 18 with multiple sclerosis. J is TRBJ1-3 and V is TRBV4-2; TRBD1 agrees at 9 bases. CDR3: CASSQDPPGTGTLSGNTIYF. The CDR3 DNA sequence: TGTGCCAGCAGCCAAGATCCCCCCGGGACAGGGACGCTCTCTGGAAACACCATATATTTT.